These T cell receptor beta chains were read from a single sample in a study of T cell responses to AZD1222 COVID-19 vaccine. Assay used: immunoSEQ multiplex PCR; TCRdb lists only in-frame clones, some missing. The sample yields 100,000 or so clones, approximately 86% seen once. The sample here was peripheral blood, taken on day 0 of AZD1222 vaccination. These receptors all come from an adult in good health. CDR3s include the opening cysteine and the closing phenylalanine or tryptophan. A D gene is named only where the DNA matches it firmly. The size field is filled for only some rows; it gives once, few, many or a size class.

v_gene	abundance	d_gene	j_gene	CDR3nt	CDR3aa
TRBV2	.	.	TRBJ1-6	TGTGCCAGCATCCGCGCTCGAGGGTCACCCCTCCACTTT	CASIRARGSPLHF
TRBV4-2	.	.	TRBJ1-5	TGTGCCAGCAGCAGCCAAGGAGGGGGTGGAGGCAATCAGCCCCAGCATTTT	CASSSQGGGGGNQPQHF
TRBV7-2	.	TRBD2	TRBJ2-5	TGTGCCAGCAGCTTCAATTTAGCGGGGCTCGGTGAGACCCAGTACTTC	CASSFNLAGLGETQYF
TRBV3-1/TRBV3-2	.	TRBD2	TRBJ2-1	TGTGCCAGCAGCCCCGGGGGAGGGTACAATGAGCAGTTCTTC	CASSPGGGYNEQFF
TRBV7-2	.	.	TRBJ2-3	TGTGCCAGCAGCTTAGCGCCGACCCACGCAGATACGCAGTATTTT	CASSLAPTHADTQYF
TRBV7-3	.	TRBD2	TRBJ2-5	TGTGCCAGCAGCCCAGGGACTAGCGGGAGGGAAGAGACCCAGTACTTC	CASSPGTSGREETQYF
TRBV9	few	TRBD1	TRBJ2-1	TGTGCCAGCAGCGTAGGGGACAGGGGGATCTATGAGCAGTTCTTC	CASSVGDRGIYEQFF
TRBV5-1	.	.	TRBJ2-2	TGCGCCAGCAGCTTGGACTACAGTGGGCTGTTTTTT	CASSLDYSGLFF
TRBV3-1/TRBV3-2	once	TRBD2	TRBJ2-5	TGTGCCAGCAGCCCCCTAGCGGGGGTTCAAGAGACCCAGTACTTC	CASSPLAGVQETQYF
TRBV18	.	.	TRBJ2-7	TGTGCCAGCTCACCAAGCGGGACAACCTACGAGCAGTACTTC	CASSPSGTTYEQYF
TRBV30	few	TRBD1	TRBJ2-7	TGTGCCTGGATCCAGGGGGGACAGGGGGCCCACGAGCAGTACTTC	CAWIQGGQGAHEQYF
TRBV2	.	.	TRBJ1-6	TGTGCCAGCAGAACAGGTGACACCTATAATTCACCCCTCCACTTT	CASRTGDTYNSPLHF
TRBV30	.	.	TRBJ2-5	TGTGCCTGGAGTTTGGACGGAAACCAAGAGACCCAGTACTTC	CAWSLDGNQETQYF
TRBV27	.	.	TRBJ2-7	TGTGCCAGCAGTAGGGTACAGACCTACGAGCAGTACTTC	CASSRVQTYEQYF
TRBV3-1/TRBV3-2	.	.	TRBJ2-1	TGTGCCAGCTTGTTTGGGGGTGAGCAGTTCTTC	CASLFGGEQFF
TRBV6-2/TRBV6-3	.	TRBD2	TRBJ2-1	TGTGCCAGCAGTTACTCGAATCCTAGCGGGGGTTACAATGAGCAGTTCTTC	CASSYSNPSGGYNEQFF
TRBV30	.	.	TRBJ1-1	TGTGCCTGGAGTATAGGCAGGGTGAACACTGAAGCTTTCTTT	CAWSIGRVNTEAFF
TRBV2	once	TRBD2	TRBJ2-7	TGTGCCAGCCTAGGGACTAGCTCCGTGTACGAGCAGTACTTC	CASLGTSSVYEQYF